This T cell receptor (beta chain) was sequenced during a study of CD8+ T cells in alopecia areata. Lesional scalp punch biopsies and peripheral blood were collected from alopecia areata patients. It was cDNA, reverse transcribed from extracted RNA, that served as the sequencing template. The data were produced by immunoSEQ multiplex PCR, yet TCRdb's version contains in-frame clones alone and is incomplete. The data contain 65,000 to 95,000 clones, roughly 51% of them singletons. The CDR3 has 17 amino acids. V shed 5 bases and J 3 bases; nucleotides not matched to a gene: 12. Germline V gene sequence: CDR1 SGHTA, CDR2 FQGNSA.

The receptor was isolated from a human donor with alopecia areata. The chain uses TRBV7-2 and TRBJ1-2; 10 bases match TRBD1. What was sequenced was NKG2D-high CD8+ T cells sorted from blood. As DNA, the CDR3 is TGTGCCAGCAGCCTCCGGGACAGGGGTAGAGGGGACTATGGCTACACCTTC. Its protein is CASSLRDRGRGDYGYTF.